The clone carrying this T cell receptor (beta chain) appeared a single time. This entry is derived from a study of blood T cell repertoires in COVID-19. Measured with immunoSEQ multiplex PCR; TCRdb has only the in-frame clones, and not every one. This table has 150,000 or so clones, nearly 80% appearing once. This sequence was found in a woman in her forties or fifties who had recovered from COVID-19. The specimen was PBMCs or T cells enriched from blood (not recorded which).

The CDR3 here is CASSLVGRTGPRGTEAFF. DNA for the CDR3: TGTGCCAGCAGCTTGGTTGGACGTACAGGGCCCAGAGGGACTGAAGCTTTCTTT. The rearrangement uses TRBV5-4 and TRBJ1-1; maybe TRBD1 (6 bases). The CDR3 totals 18 residues. Germline V gene sequence: CDR1 SGHNT, CDR2 YYREEE (reference sequence). The germline V and J ends were trimmed by 0 bases and 5 bases, with 23 bases remaining between them.